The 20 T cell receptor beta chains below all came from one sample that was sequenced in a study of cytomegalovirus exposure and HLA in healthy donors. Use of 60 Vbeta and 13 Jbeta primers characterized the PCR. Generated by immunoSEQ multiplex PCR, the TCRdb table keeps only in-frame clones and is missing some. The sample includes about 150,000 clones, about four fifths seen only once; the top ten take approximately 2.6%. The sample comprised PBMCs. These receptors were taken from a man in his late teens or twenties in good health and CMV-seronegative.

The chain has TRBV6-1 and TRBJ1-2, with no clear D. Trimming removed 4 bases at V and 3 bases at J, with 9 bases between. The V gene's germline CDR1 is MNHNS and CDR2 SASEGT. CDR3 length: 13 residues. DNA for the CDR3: TGTGCCAGCAGTGCCGCCGGTCACTATGGCTACACCTTC. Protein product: CASSAAGHYGYTF.

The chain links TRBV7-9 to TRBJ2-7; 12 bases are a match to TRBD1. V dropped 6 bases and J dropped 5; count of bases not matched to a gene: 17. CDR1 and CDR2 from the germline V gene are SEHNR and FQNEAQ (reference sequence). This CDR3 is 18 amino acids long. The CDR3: CASSPGTGGGTGLNEQYF. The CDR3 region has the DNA TGTGCCAGCAGTCCTGGGACAGGGGGCGGCACGGGGCTCAACGAGCAGTACTTC.

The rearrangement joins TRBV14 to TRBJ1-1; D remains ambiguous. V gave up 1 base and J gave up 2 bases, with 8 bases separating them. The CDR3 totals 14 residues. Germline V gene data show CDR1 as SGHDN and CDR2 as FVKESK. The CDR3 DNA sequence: TGTGCCAGCAGCCAAGTGGGAGATAACACTGAAGCTTTCTTT. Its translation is CASSQVGDNTEAFF.

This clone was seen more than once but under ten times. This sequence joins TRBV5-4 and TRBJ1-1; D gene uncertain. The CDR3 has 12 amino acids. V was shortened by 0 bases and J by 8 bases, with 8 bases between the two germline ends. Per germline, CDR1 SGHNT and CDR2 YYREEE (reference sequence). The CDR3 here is CASSLEAGEAFF. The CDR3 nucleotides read TGTGCCAGCAGCTTGGAGGCCGGGGAAGCTTTCTTT.

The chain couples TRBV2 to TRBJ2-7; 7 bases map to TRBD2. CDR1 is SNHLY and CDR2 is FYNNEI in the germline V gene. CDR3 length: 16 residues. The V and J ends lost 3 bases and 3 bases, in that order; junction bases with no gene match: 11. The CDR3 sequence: CASSEGGTKSLYEQYV. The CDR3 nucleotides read TGTGCCAGCAGTGAGGGGGGGACCAAATCCCTCTACGAGCAGTACGTC.

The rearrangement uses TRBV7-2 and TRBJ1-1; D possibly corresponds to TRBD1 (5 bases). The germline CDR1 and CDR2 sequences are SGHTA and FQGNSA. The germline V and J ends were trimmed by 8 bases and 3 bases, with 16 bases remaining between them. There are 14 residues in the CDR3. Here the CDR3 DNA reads TGTGCCAGCTCCCTCGCGGGGGGTTACACTGAAGCTTTCTTT. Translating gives CASSLAGGYTEAFF.

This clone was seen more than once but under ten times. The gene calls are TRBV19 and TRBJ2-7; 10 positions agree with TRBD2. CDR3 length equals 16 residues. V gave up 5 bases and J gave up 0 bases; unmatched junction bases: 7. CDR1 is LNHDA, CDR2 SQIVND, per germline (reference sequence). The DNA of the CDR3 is TGTGCCAGTAGTGGTCCTAGCGGGGGAAGCTCCTACGAGCAGTACTTC. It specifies CASSGPSGGSSYEQYF.

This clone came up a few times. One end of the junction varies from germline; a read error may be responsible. CDR3 nucleotides: TGCGCCAGCAGCCCCCAGGGGGCGGGAAACAGTCAGTACTTC. The encoded protein is CASSPQGAGNSQYF. The chain couples TRBV5-1 to TRBJ2-4; 8 bases fit TRBD1. The CDR3 contains 14 residues. Germline V gives CDR1 SGHRS, CDR2 YFSETQ.

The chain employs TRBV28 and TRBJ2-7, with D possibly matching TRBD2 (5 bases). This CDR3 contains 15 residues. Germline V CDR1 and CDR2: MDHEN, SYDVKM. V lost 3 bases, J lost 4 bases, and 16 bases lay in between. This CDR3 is CASSFPGGLPYEQYV. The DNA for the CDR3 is TGTGCCAGCAGTTTCCCCGGAGGCCTACCTTACGAGCAGTACGTC.

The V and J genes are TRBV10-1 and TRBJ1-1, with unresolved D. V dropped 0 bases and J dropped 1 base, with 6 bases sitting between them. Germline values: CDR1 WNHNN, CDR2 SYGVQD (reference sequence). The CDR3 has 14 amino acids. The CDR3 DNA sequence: TGCGCCAGCAGTGAGTCGTACAGGAACACTGAAGCTTTCTTT. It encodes CASSESYRNTEAFF.

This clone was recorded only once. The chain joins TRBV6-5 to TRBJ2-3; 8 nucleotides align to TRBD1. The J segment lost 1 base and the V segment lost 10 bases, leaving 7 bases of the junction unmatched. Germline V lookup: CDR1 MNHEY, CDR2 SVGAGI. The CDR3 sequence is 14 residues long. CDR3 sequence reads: CATRQGQRTDTQYF. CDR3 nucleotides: TGTGCCACCCGACAGGGGCAACGCACAGATACGCAGTATTTT.

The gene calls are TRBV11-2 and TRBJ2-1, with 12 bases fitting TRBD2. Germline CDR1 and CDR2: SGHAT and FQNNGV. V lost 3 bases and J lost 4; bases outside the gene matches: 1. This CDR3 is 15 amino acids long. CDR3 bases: TGTGCCAGCAGCTTCACTAGCGGGGGGTACAATGAGCAGTTCTTC. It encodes CASSFTSGGYNEQFF.

This CDR3 is CASSFLRDIVDTF. Written as DNA, the CDR3 is TGTGCCAGCAGCTTCCTCCGGGACATAGTGGACACCTTC. The chain couples TRBV7-9 to TRBJ1-2; a possible D gene is TRBD1 (6 bases). The CDR3 covers 13 residues. The germline V gene encodes CDR1 SEHNR and CDR2 FQNEAQ (reference sequence). Trimming cost V 3 bases and J 12 bases, with 17 bases left between them.

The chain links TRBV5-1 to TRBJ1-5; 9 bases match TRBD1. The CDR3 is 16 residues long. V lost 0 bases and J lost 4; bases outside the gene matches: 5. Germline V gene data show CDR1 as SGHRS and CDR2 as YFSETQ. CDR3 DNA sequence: TGCGCCAGCAGCTTGGATTCAGGGACAGGGAATCAGCCCCAGCATTTT. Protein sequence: CASSLDSGTGNQPQHF.

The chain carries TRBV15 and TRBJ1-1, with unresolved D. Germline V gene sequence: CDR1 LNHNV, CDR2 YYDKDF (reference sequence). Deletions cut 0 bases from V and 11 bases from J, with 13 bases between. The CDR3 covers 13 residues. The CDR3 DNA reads TGTGCCACCAGCAGAGACGGGGATCGCGTGGCTTTCTTT. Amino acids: CATSRDGDRVAFF.

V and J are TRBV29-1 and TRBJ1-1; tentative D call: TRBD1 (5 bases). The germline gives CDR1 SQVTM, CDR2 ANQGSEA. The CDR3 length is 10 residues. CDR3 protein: CSATDTEAFF. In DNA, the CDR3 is TGCAGTGCGACAGACACTGAAGCTTTCTTT.

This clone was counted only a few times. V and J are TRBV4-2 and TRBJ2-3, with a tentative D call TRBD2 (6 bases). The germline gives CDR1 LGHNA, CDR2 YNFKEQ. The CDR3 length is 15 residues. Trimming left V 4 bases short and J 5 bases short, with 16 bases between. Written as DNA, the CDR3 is TGTGCCAGCAGCCCCCTTGTATCGGGGGAAGATACGCAGTATTTT. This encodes CASSPLVSGEDTQYF.

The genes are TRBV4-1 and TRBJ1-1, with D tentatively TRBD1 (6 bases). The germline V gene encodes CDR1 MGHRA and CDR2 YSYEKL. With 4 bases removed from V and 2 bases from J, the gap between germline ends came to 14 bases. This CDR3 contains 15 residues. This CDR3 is CASSPEGQLNTEAFF. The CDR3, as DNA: TGCGCCAGCAGCCCAGAAGGACAGCTAAACACTGAAGCTTTCTTT.

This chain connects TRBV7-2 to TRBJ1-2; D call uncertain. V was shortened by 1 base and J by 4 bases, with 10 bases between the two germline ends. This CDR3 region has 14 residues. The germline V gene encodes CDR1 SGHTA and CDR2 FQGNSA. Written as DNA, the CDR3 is TGTGCCAGCAGCTTAGACCGGGAGAGCTATGGCTACACCTTC. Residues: CASSLDRESYGYTF.

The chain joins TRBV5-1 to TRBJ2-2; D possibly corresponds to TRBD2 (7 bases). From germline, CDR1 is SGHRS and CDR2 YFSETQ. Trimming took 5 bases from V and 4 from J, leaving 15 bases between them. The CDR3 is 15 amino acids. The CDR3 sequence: CASSHAGAGTGELFF. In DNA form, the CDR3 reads TGCGCCAGCAGTCATGCGGGGGCCGGCACCGGGGAGCTGTTTTTT.